What follows are 20 T cell receptor beta chains derived from one specimen sequenced in a study of PD-1 blockade in classical Hodgkin lymphoma. With no exception, relapse followed autologous stem cell transplantation in all patients, and brentuximab vedotin exposure varied. The protocol was immunoSEQ multiplex PCR, while the TCRdb copy is restricted to in-frame clones and leaves out a portion. The data show about 11,000 clones, around 79% seen once. The sample here was peripheral blood mononuclear cells (PBMCs), taken at baseline. The origin of the receptors is a human donor with classical Hodgkin lymphoma.

In this sample, this clone turned up a few times. The rearrangement uses TRBV7-9 and TRBJ1-6; D is uncertain. Germline values: CDR1 SEHNR, CDR2 FQNEAQ (reference sequence). The length of the CDR3 is 14 residues. The V gene lost 5 bases and the J gene lost 1 base, with 6 bases spanning the gap. The CDR3 DNA follows: TGTGCCAGCAGCCCCGGGTCCTATAATTCACCCCTCCACTTT. Translation gives CASSPGSYNSPLHF. Looking up the rest from reference TRBV7-9 and TRBJ1-6 gives the full variable domain: DTGVSQNPRHKITKRGQNVTFRCDPISEHNRLYWYRQTLGQGPEFLTYFQNEAQLEKSRLLSDRFSAERPKGSFSTLEIQRTEQGDSAMYLCASSPGSYNSPLHFGNGTRLTVT.

V is TRBV2 and J is TRBJ2-2, with 10 bases matching TRBD1. Per the germline V gene, CDR1 is SNHLY and CDR2 is FYNNEI. V lost 6 bases, J lost 7 bases, and 5 bases stayed unmatched. The CDR3 is 14 amino acids. The CDR3 bases are TGTGCCAGCAGGGGGACAGGGGCGGGCGGGGAGCTGTTTTTT. Protein product: CASRGTGAGGELFF.

The CDR3: CASAQLQGTEAFF. Here the CDR3 DNA reads TGTGCCAGTGCTCAACTACAGGGCACTGAAGCTTTCTTT. The V gene is TRBV19, the J gene TRBJ1-1, with D tentatively TRBD1 (6 bases). The CDR3 totals 13 residues. Germline V gene data show CDR1 as LNHDA and CDR2 as SQIVND (reference sequence). V lost 8 bases, J lost 4 bases, and 14 bases lay in between.

The chain carries TRBV28 and TRBJ2-3; TRBD2 might be the D (6 bases). Germline lookup yields CDR1 MDHEN and CDR2 SYDVKM. Trimming stripped 2 bases from V and 2 bases from J, with 14 bases between. The CDR3 sequence is 16 residues long. CDR3 loop: CASSLMSGVNTDTQYF. CDR3 coding DNA: TGTGCCAGCAGTTTAATGTCGGGGGTTAACACAGATACGCAGTATTTT.

As regards this clone: Other DNA sequences from this sample encode an identical CDR3 as well. V is TRBV10-3 and J is TRBJ2-1; D is unresolved. The CDR3 covers 12 residues. V lost 0 bases and J 6 bases, leaving 3 bases between the germline ends. Germline CDR1 is ENHRY and CDR2 is SYGVKD. CDR3 sequence (DNA): TGTGCCATCAGTGAGTCGGGCAATGAGCAGTTCTTC. This gives the protein CAISESGNEQFF.

The chain employs TRBV11-2 and TRBJ2-4; the D gene could be TRBD1 or TRBD2 (7 bases each). V shed 5 bases and J shed 4 bases, with 18 bases lying between them. There are 16 residues in the CDR3. The germline CDR1 and CDR2 sequences are SGHAT and FQNNGV. The CDR3 DNA reads as TGTGCCAGCAGCGCACAGCAGGGGGGGGCTAAAAACATTCAGTACTTC. Encoded protein: CASSAQQGGAKNIQYF. The full variable domain, its missing parts supplied by reference TRBV11-2 and TRBJ2-4, is EAGVAQSPRYKIIEKRQSVAFWCNPISGHATLYWYQQILGQGPKLLIQFQNNGVVDDSQLPKDRFSAERLKGVDSTLKIQPAKLEDSAVYLCASSAQQGGAKNIQYFGAGTRLSVL.

The chain is built from TRBV7-3 and TRBJ1-1; D is possibly TRBD1 (6 bases). V lost 2 bases and J lost 3, with 13 bases in between. This CDR3 region has 15 residues. The germline CDR1 and CDR2 sequences are SGHTA and FQGTGA. CDR3 amino acids: CASSLGQGMDTEAFF. CDR3 in DNA: TGTGCCAGCAGCTTAGGGCAGGGGATGGACACTGAAGCTTTCTTT.

This clone has just a few counts. The chain links TRBV18 to TRBJ2-5; D is unclear. This CDR3 region has 11 residues. CDR1 and CDR2 from the germline V gene are KGHSH and LQKENI. V lost 3 bases and J 4 bases, leaving 3 bases between the germline ends. CDR3 in DNA: TGTGCCAGCTCACCCTCAGAGACCCAGTACTTC. Its translation: CASSPSETQYF.

This rearrangement joins TRBV25-1 to TRBJ1-2; D is undetermined. Looked up from germline, CDR1 is MGHDK and CDR2 is SYGVNS. The V end was cut by 4 bases, the J end by 6 bases, with 9 bases between. This CDR3 is built from 12 residues. The CDR3 loop is CASSGNSNGYTF. The CDR3 coding sequence is TGTGCCAGCAGTGGGAACTCAAATGGCTACACCTTC.

This clone has a single count. The chain couples TRBV5-4 to TRBJ2-3; the match to TRBD2 covers 10 bases. Germline CDR1 SGHNT, CDR2 YYREEE (reference sequence). The ends lost 7 bases at V and 0 bases at J; junction bases unmatched: 20. This CDR3 region has 20 residues. CDR3 loop: CASRRQSSGGFSSSTDTQYF. The DNA for the CDR3 is TGTGCCAGCCGCCGGCAGTCTAGCGGGGGATTTAGCTCGAGCACAGATACGCAGTATTTT.

The chain links TRBV6-1 to TRBJ1-2; a weak D match, TRBD1 (6 bases). V was pared by 6 bases and J by 2 bases, with 16 bases between. From germline, CDR1 is MNHNS and CDR2 SASEGT. CDR3 length equals 15 residues. The CDR3 spells CASSVGGAGNYGYTF. In nucleotides, the CDR3 is TGTGCCAGCAGCGTCGGGGGGGCGGGCAACTATGGCTACACCTTC.

The chain is built from TRBV7-6 and TRBJ1-4; D is unresolved. The germline CDR1 and CDR2 sequences are SGHVS and FNYEAQ. Trimming removed 5 bases from V and 0 bases from J, with 13 bases in between. This CDR3 is 16 amino acids long. In DNA, the CDR3 is TGTGCCAGCAGCCCCCACGGGCCGTCAACTAATGAAAAACTGTTTTTT. Encoded protein: CASSPHGPSTNEKLFF.

The CDR3 region has the DNA TGTGCCAGCAGTGATCCCGGGACAGGGTATTATGGCTACACCTTC. It specifies CASSDPGTGYYGYTF. The chain carries TRBV6-1 and TRBJ1-2; 9 positions agree with TRBD1. The V and J ends lost 3 bases and 5 bases, in that order; junction bases with no gene match: 7. The CDR3 runs 15 residues. CDR1 is MNHNS, CDR2 SASEGT, per germline.

This chain joins TRBV2 and TRBJ1-2; D uncertain. The V gene lost 1 base and the J gene lost 0 bases, with 6 bases spanning the gap. Per germline, CDR1 SNHLY and CDR2 FYNNEI. The CDR3 spans 14 residues. In DNA, the CDR3 is TGTGCCAGCAGTGAAGGGTATGCTAACTATGGCTACACCTTC. Its translation: CASSEGYANYGYTF.

This chain links TRBV27 with TRBJ1-2; 7 positions agree with TRBD1. This CDR3 contains 14 residues. In germline, CDR1 is MNHEY, CDR2 SMNVEV (reference sequence). Trimming at V came to 6 bases and at J to 5 bases, leaving 9 bases not matched to a gene. The CDR3: CASRRGQNLYGYTF. As DNA, the CDR3 is TGTGCCAGCAGACGGGGACAGAACCTTTATGGCTACACCTTC.

The chain employs TRBV19 and TRBJ1-3, with D tentatively TRBD1 (5 bases). The CDR3 sequence is 14 residues long. Trimming took 5 bases from V and 7 from J, leaving 15 bases between them. The germline V gene has CDR1 LNHDA and CDR2 SQIVND (reference sequence). The CDR3 reads CASSPHRDRNTIYF. CDR3 DNA sequence: TGTGCCAGTAGTCCCCACCGGGACCGGAACACCATATATTTT.

Only a few counts were recorded for this clone. V is TRBV15 and J is TRBJ1-3; D may be TRBD1 (6 bases). Germline assignment: CDR1 LNHNV and CDR2 YYDKDF (reference sequence). V was pared by 0 bases and J by 3 bases, with 12 bases between. This CDR3 comprises 16 residues. CDR3 bases: TGTGCCACCAGCAGAGACGGTACAGGGCTTGGAAACACCATATATTTT. Its translation: CATSRDGTGLGNTIYF.

The rearrangement links TRBV7-2 to TRBJ1-2; possible D gene TRBD1, 5 bases. Germline loops: CDR1 SGHTA, CDR2 FQGNSA. This CDR3 region has 12 residues. V lost 1 base to trimming and J lost 13 bases, with 13 bases between them. In nucleotides, the CDR3 is TGTGCCAGCAGCTTAGTCGGGGCCAAGAGCACCTTC. Encoded protein: CASSLVGAKSTF.

This chain uses TRBV7-2 with TRBJ1-2; D may be TRBD1 (5 bases). The CDR3 has 15 amino acids. V was shortened by 5 bases and J by 4 bases, with 17 bases between the two germline ends. Looked up from germline, CDR1 is SGHTA and CDR2 is FQGNSA. CDR3 nucleotides: TGTGCCAGCAGCGCCCGAATAGGGGTCCTCTATGGCTACACCTTC. This encodes CASSARIGVLYGYTF.

The gene calls are TRBV2 and TRBJ1-2; 9 bases are a match to TRBD1. Germline loops: CDR1 SNHLY, CDR2 FYNNEI. CDR3 length: 16 amino acids. Losses at the gene ends were 6 bases for V and 4 bases for J; bases not matched to a gene: 12. The CDR3 is CASSERQGVLTYGYTF. The CDR3 DNA reads TGTGCCAGCAGCGAACGACAGGGGGTGTTGACCTATGGCTACACCTTC.